This TCR beta chain was captured by sequencing in a study of blood T cells in healthy people across ages. General study points: Greater diversity and more naive CD4+ cells were seen in long-lived donors than in aged donors. Changes in expanded clonotypes were possibly confounded, as the CMV status of donors was unknown.

As regards this clonotype: The antigen remains undetermined.

A second PCR, run for roughly 7 to 12 cycles, used a sample-barcoded 5' primer plus a J-beta primer mix. From the 5' RACE reads, TCRdb called clonotypes with MiXCR, one entry per CDR3 protein. The sample holds 1.2 million to 1.5 million distinct CDR3 sequences, roughly 40% seen once. Unmatched junction bases numbered 14, after V lost 5 bases and J lost 11 bases. The CDR3 is 15 residues long. The sequencing sample was made of blood. The V gene is TRBV12-3 or TRBV12-4, the J gene TRBJ2-5; 10 nucleotides agree with TRBD2. This clonotype was obtained from a woman aged 18-35 years in good health. In DNA form, the CDR3 reads TGTGCCAGCAGTCCGGAACTAGCGGGGATAGCGAAGCAGTACTTC. Protein product: CASSPELAGIAKQYF.